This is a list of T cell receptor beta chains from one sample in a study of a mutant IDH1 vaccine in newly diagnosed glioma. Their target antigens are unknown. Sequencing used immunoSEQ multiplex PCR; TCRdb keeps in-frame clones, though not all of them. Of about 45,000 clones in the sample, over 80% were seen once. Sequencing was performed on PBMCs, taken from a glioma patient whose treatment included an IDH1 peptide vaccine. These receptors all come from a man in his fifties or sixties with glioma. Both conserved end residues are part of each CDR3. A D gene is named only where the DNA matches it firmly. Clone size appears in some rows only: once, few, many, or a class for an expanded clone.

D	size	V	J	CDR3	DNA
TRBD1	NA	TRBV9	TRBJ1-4	CASSEGAGRDEKLFF	TGTGCCAGCAGCGAGGGGGCAGGGAGAGATGAAAAACTGTTTTTT
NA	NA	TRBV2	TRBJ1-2	CASKVGTGANYGYTF	TGTGCCAGCAAAGTGGGAACAGGAGCTAACTATGGCTACACCTTC
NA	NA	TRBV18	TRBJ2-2	CASSPSMGRGSNTGELFF	TGTGCCAGCTCACCATCAATGGGCCGGGGCTCGAACACCGGGGAGCTGTTTTTT
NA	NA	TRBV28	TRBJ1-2	CASTNPGQFGSDGYTF	TGTGCCAGCACCAACCCAGGACAGTTTGGGTCCGATGGCTACACCTTC
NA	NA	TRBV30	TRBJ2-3	CAWSVDFSTDTQYF	TGTGCCTGGAGTGTAGACTTTAGCACAGATACGCAGTATTTT
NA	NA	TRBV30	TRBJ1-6	CAWSVNSPLHF	TGTGCCTGGAGTGTAAATTCACCCCTCCACTTT
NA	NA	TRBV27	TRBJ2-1	CASSLRETSSYNEQFF	TGTGCCAGCAGTTTACGGGAGACTAGCTCCTACAATGAGCAGTTCTTC
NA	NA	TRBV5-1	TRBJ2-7	CASSLLGRSSYEQYF	TGCGCCAGCAGCTTGCTCGGTCGGAGTTCCTACGAGCAGTACTTC
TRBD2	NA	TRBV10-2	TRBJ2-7	CASSGTSGSYEQYF	TGCGCCAGCAGTGGGACTAGCGGTTCCTACGAGCAGTACTTC
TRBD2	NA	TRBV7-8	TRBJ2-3	CASSRGRGGTDTQYF	TGTGCCAGCAGCCGTGGGAGGGGCGGCACAGATACGCAGTATTTT
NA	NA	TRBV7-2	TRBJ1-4	CASSPRWGNEKLFF	TGTGCCAGCAGCCCAAGGTGGGGTAATGAAAAACTGTTTTTT
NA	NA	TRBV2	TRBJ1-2	CASSEALDPRANYGYTF	TGTGCCAGCAGTGAAGCCCTCGATCCCAGAGCTAACTATGGCTACACCTTC
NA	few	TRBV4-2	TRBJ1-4	CASSQGTSNEKLFF	TGTGCCAGCAGCCAAGGGACATCTAATGAAAAACTGTTTTTT
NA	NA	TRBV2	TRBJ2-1	CASSRDQHSEQFF	TGTGCCAGCAGCAGGGACCAGCACAGTGAGCAGTTCTTC
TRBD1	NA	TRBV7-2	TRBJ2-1	CASTGQGAYNEQFF	TGTGCCAGCACCGGACAGGGGGCCTACAATGAGCAGTTCTTC
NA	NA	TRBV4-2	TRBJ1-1	CASSQIRGFRLEAFF	TGTGCCAGCAGCCAGATTCGGGGGTTCCGTCTTGAAGCTTTCTTT
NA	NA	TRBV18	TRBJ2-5	CASSPQGKQETQYF	TGTGCCAGCTCACCACAGGGTAAACAAGAGACCCAGTACTTC
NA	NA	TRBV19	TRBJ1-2	CATTPSAANYGYTF	TGTGCCACAACCCCCTCCGCTGCTAACTATGGCTACACCTTC
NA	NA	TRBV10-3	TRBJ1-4	CATTWTADEKLFF	TGTGCCACTACCTGGACAGCGGATGAAAAACTGTTTTTT
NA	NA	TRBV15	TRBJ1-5	CATSRESVSNQPQHF	TGTGCCACCAGCAGAGAGTCAGTTAGCAATCAGCCCCAGCATTTT